This record concerns one T cell receptor (beta chain) sequence. Its specificity is not known. Primers: 60 Vbeta forward and 13 Jbeta reverse. The repertoire was sequenced with immunoSEQ multiplex PCR; TCRdb's copy has only in-frame clones and lacks some. The sample includes approximately 97,000 clones, 80% to 85% of them seen just once. The germline gives CDR1 MDHEN, CDR2 SYDVKM. V lost 2 bases, J lost 3 bases, and 1 base stayed unmatched. There are 13 residues in the CDR3. This record comes from a study of cytomegalovirus exposure and HLA in healthy donors. Study-wide background: A preliminary data release comprised about 85 million unique TCRs obtained from HLA-typed donors. Falling in the Caucasian-associated ancestry cluster were 81% of 300 to 500 genotyped donors. Regarding the study as a whole: Later analysis identified a missense DCLRE1C variant that was linked to TCR beta V- and J-gene trimming.

This clonotype was sampled from a woman in her seventies in good health and CMV-seropositive. The sequenced material came from PBMCs. This chain links TRBV28 with TRBJ2-7; 7 bases line up with TRBD1. The CDR3 sequence: CASSLRTGYEQYF. In nucleotides, the CDR3 is TGTGCCAGCAGTTTAAGGACAGGCTACGAGCAGTACTTC. Full variable domain (rest looked up from reference TRBV28 and TRBJ2-7): DVKVTQSSRYLVKRTGEKVFLECVQDMDHENMFWYRQDPGLGLRLIYFSYDVKMKEKGDIPEGYSVSREKKERFSLILESASTNQTSMYLCASSLRTGYEQYFGPGTRLTVT.